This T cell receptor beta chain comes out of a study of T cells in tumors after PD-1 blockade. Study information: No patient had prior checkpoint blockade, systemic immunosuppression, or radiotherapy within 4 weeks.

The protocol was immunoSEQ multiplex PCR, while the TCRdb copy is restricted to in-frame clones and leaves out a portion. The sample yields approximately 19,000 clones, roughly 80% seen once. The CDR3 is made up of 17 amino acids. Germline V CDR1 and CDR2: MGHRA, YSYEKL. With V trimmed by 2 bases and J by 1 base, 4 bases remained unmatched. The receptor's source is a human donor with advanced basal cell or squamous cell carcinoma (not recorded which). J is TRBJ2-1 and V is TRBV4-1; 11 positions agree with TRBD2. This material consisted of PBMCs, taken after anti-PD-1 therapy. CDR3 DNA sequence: TGCGCCAGCAGCCAATCCAGGACTAGCGGGTCCTACAATGAGCAGTTCTTC. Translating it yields CASSQSRTSGSYNEQFF.